This is a list of T cell receptor beta chains from one sample in a study of CD8+CD57+ T cells in acquired aplastic anemia. TCRdb called the reads again in MiXCR, with one record for every CDR3 protein. This sample has over 250,000 distinct CDR3 sequences, with 56% found just once. The sequenced sample was sorted CD4+, CD8+, or CD8+CD57+ T cells (not recorded which) from PBMCs. The receptors originated from a human donor with aplastic anemia. Both conserved end residues are part of each CDR3. A D gene is named only where the DNA matches it firmly. Expanded clones are given a class, and other clones once, few, many or no size at all.

V	size	J	D	CDR3	DNA
TRBV7-9	many	TRBJ2-7	NA	CASSLVADGQYF	TGTGCCAGCAGCTTAGTCGCAGACGGGCAGTACTTC
TRBV6-5	many	TRBJ2-2	NA	CASSFILGELFF	TGTGCCAGCAGTTTTATTCTCGGGGAGCTGTTTTTT
TRBV7-2	few	TRBJ2-5	TRBD2	CASSRGWTSGSLETQYF	TGTGCCAGCAGCAGAGGATGGACTAGCGGGAGTCTAGAGACCCAGTACTTC
TRBV5-1	many	TRBJ1-1	TRBD1	CASSPDRVGWTEAFF	TGCGCCAGCAGCCCGGACAGGGTCGGGTGGACTGAAGCTTTCTTT
TRBV7-8	NA	TRBJ1-1	NA	CASSLSKGAEAFF	TGTGCCAGCAGCTTATCGAAGGGAGCTGAAGCTTTCTTT
TRBV19	NA	TRBJ2-3	TRBD2	CASSPARLAVFTDTQYF	TGTGCCAGTAGTCCCGCTCGACTAGCGGTATTCACAGATACGCAGTATTTT
TRBV24-1	NA	TRBJ1-1	NA	CATSAGPMGDAFF	TGTGCCACCAGTGCTGGCCCCATGGGCGACGCTTTCTTT
TRBV20-1	few	TRBJ2-7	NA	CSARGRGAEQYF	TGCAGTGCTAGAGGGAGGGGCGCCGAGCAGTACTTC
TRBV5-1	many	TRBJ2-7	TRBD1	CASSLTTGAYEQYF	TGCGCCAGCAGCCTCACTACAGGGGCCTACGAGCAGTACTTC
TRBV20-1	NA	TRBJ2-1	NA	CSAPRAVEQFF	TGCAGTGCCCCTCGGGCGGTGGAGCAGTTCTTC
TRBV11-2	NA	TRBJ2-5	NA	CASSPGRGETQYF	TGTGCCAGCAGCCCGGGCCGGGGTGAGACCCAGTACTTC
TRBV4-1	many	TRBJ2-5	TRBD2	CASSQDGLARETQYF	TGCGCCAGCAGCCAAGACGGACTAGCTCGGGAGACCCAGTACTTC
TRBV2	many	TRBJ2-3	NA	CASSLSGITDTQYF	TGTGCCAGCAGTCTTAGTGGGATCACAGATACGCAGTATTTT
TRBV11-3	NA	TRBJ2-7	NA	CASSRHSVDYEQYF	TGTGCCAGCAGCAGGCACTCGGTCGACTACGAGCAGTACTTC
TRBV12-3/TRBV12-4	NA	TRBJ1-2	NA	CASSLPGKDGYTF	TGTGCCAGCAGTTTACCCGGGAAAGATGGCTACACCTTC
TRBV9	NA	TRBJ2-3	NA	CASSVGRGDTQYF	TGTGCCAGCAGCGTAGGACGTGGGGATACGCAGTATTTT
TRBV4-3	NA	TRBJ1-1	TRBD1	CASSPSDRTTEAFF	TGCGCCAGCAGCCCGTCGGACAGGACCACTGAAGCTTTCTTT
TRBV7-8	many	TRBJ1-1	NA	CASSLVSGATEAFF	TGTGCCAGCAGCTTAGTCTCAGGGGCGACTGAAGCTTTCTTT
TRBV6-5	many	TRBJ2-4	NA	CAASRGAGNIQYF	TGTGCCGCGAGTCGGGGGGCCGGGAACATTCAGTACTTC
TRBV9	many	TRBJ1-6	NA	CASSVDPAGTGNSPLHF	TGTGCCAGCAGCGTAGACCCTGCTGGGACGGGTAATTCACCCCTCCACTTT
TRBV7-2	NA	TRBJ2-5	TRBD1	CASSGQGTRVAQYF	TGTGCCAGCAGTGGACAGGGTACAAGAGTGGCCCAGTACTTC
TRBV7-8	many	TRBJ2-7	NA	CASSLGAASYEQYF	TGCGCCAGCAGCTTGGGGGCGGCCTCCTACGAGCAGTACTTC
TRBV20-1	many	TRBJ2-1	TRBD2	CSARRLAGAHNEQFF	TGCAGTGCTAGAAGGCTAGCGGGAGCCCACAATGAGCAGTTCTTC
TRBV12-3/TRBV12-4	NA	TRBJ1-2	TRBD1	CASSTARQGEGGYTF	TGTGCCAGCAGTACCGCGAGACAGGGGGAAGGTGGCTACACCTTC
TRBV29-1	many	TRBJ2-1	TRBD1	CSVAPGQGRLRNEQFF	TGCAGCGTAGCTCCGGGACAGGGTCGGCTGAGGAATGAGCAGTTCTTC
TRBV29-1	NA	TRBJ2-2	TRBD2	CSVEVGTSGREHTGELFF	TGCAGCGTCGAAGTTGGGACTAGCGGGAGGGAGCACACCGGGGAGCTGTTTTTT
TRBV7-9	NA	TRBJ2-2	NA	CASRTDTFTGELFF	TGTGCCAGCAGGACGGATACTTTTACCGGGGAGCTGTTTTTT
TRBV5-8	many	TRBJ2-2	TRBD1	CASSSGTEGNTGELFF	TGTGCCAGCAGTTCCGGGACAGAGGGAAACACCGGGGAGCTGTTTTTT
TRBV9	NA	TRBJ2-1	TRBD2	CASSARTSGSIDEQFF	TGTGCCAGCAGCGCCAGGACTAGCGGGAGTATCGATGAGCAGTTCTTC
TRBV5-1	NA	TRBJ1-1	NA	CASARDTNTEAFF	TGCGCCAGCGCACGGGACACGAACACTGAAGCTTTCTTT
TRBV2	few	TRBJ2-2	NA	CASSVGELFF	TGTGCCAGCAGTGTCGGGGAGCTGTTTTTT
TRBV20-1	many	TRBJ1-1	TRBD1	CSARAGGTEAFF	TGCAGTGCTAGAGCAGGGGGCACTGAAGCTTTCTTT
TRBV10-3	NA	TRBJ1-1	NA	CAIRARGMNTEAFF	TGTGCCATCAGAGCCAGGGGCATGAACACTGAAGCTTTCTTT
TRBV12-3/TRBV12-4	many	TRBJ2-7	TRBD2	CASSLSQRGYEQYF	TGTGCCAGCAGTTTGTCTCAGCGGGGCTACGAGCAGTACTTC
TRBV7-9	many	TRBJ1-3	NA	CASSPTGPSGNTIYF	TGTGCCAGCAGCCCGACGGGACCATCTGGAAACACCATATATTTT
TRBV15	once	TRBJ2-7	NA	CAISRGRDLSEQYF	TGTGCCATCAGCAGAGGACGGGACTTAAGCGAGCAGTACTTC
TRBV7-7	few	TRBJ1-1	NA	CASSFRGHTEAFF	TGTGCCAGCAGCTTCAGGGGACACACTGAAGCTTTCTTT
TRBV27	many	TRBJ1-2	NA	CASSLAGFYGYTF	TGTGCCAGCAGTTTAGCTGGGTTCTATGGCTACACCTTC
TRBV10-3	NA	TRBJ1-2	NA	CAISPRQEPSYGYTF	TGTGCCATCAGCCCCCGGCAGGAGCCTTCCTATGGCTACACCTTC
TRBV7-9	NA	TRBJ1-6	NA	CASSAQMSSYNSPLHF	TGTGCCAGCAGCGCCCAAATGAGCTCCTATAATTCACCCCTCCACTTT
TRBV3-1	many	TRBJ1-5	NA	CASSHPGDQPQHF	TGTGCCAGCAGCCATCCAGGGGATCAGCCCCAGCATTTT
TRBV10-2	many	TRBJ1-1	TRBD1	CASRSGQGSFTEAFF	TGCGCCAGCAGATCCGGACAGGGAAGTTTCACTGAAGCTTTCTTT
TRBV5-1	many	TRBJ1-1	NA	CASSFGGGNTEAFF	TGCGCCAGCAGCTTCGGAGGGGGGAACACTGAAGCTTTCTTT
TRBV5-1	NA	TRBJ1-2	TRBD1	CASSWGQETYGYTF	TGCGCCAGCAGCTGGGGACAGGAGACCTATGGCTACACCTTC
TRBV6-4	NA	TRBJ2-3	TRBD2	CASSDSASGGTDTQYF	TGTGCCAGCAGTGACTCGGCTAGCGGGGGCACAGATACGCAGTATTTT
TRBV20-1	NA	TRBJ2-1	TRBD2	CSARDPGGRYNEQFF	TGCAGTGCTAGAGACCCGGGGGGGAGGTACAATGAGCAGTTCTTC
TRBV7-9	NA	TRBJ2-7	NA	CASSSSGQGAGEQYF	TGTGCCAGCAGCTCTAGCGGACAGGGTGCTGGCGAGCAGTACTTC
TRBV27	NA	TRBJ2-5	TRBD2	CASSPRLAGGPGVETQYF	TGTGCCAGCAGTCCTCGACTAGCGGGGGGGCCTGGAGTAGAGACCCAGTACTTC
TRBV7-3	NA	TRBJ2-5	NA	CASSVGTHPQEAQYF	TGTGCCAGCAGCGTAGGGACACACCCCCAAGAGGCCCAGTACTTC
TRBV4-2	NA	TRBJ1-3	TRBD1	CASSQDRDSSSGNTIYF	TGTGCCAGCAGCCAAGACCGGGACAGCAGCTCTGGAAACACCATATATTTT
TRBV10-1	few	TRBJ2-7	TRBD1	CASSEPTGCREQYF	TGCGCCAGCAGTGAGCCGACAGGGTGTAGGGAGCAGTACTTC
TRBV5-4	few	TRBJ1-6	NA	CASSLEGVSPLHF	TGTGCCAGCAGCTTGGAAGGCGTCTCACCCCTCCACTTT
TRBV2	NA	TRBJ1-3	TRBD1	CASRAGQGGGNTIYF	TGTGCCAGCAGAGCGGGACAGGGCGGAGGAAACACCATATATTTT
TRBV5-4	NA	TRBJ1-2	TRBD1	CASSWGTGDYGYTF	TGTGCCAGCAGCTGGGGGACAGGGGACTATGGCTACACCTTC
TRBV6-6	few	TRBJ2-7	NA	CASSYSTGSNAYEQYF	TGTGCCAGCAGTTACTCGACTGGCAGCAATGCCTACGAGCAGTACTTC
TRBV20-1	once	TRBJ1-2	NA	CSVAGYTF	TGCAGTGTAGCTGGCTACACCTTC
TRBV15	NA	TRBJ2-1	NA	CATSSLIPWDNSNEQFF	TGTGCCACCAGCAGCCTGATACCTTGGGACAATAGCAATGAGCAGTTCTTC